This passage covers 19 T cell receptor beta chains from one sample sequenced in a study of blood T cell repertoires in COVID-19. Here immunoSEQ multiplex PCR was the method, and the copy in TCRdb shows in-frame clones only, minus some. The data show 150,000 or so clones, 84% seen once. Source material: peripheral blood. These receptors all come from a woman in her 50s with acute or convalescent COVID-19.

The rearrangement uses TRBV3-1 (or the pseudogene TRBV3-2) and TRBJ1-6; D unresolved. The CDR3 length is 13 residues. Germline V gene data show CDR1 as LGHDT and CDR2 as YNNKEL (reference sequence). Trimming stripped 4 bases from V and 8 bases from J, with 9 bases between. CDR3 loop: CASSPSRDSPLHF. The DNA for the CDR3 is TGTGCCAGCAGCCCATCGCGCGATTCACCCCTCCACTTT.

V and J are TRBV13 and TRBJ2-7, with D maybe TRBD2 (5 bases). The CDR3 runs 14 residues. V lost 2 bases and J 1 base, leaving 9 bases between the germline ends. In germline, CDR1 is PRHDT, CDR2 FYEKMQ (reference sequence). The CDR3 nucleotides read TGTGCCAGCAGCTTAATACTAGTGTCCTACGAGCAGTACTTC. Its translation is CASSLILVSYEQYF.

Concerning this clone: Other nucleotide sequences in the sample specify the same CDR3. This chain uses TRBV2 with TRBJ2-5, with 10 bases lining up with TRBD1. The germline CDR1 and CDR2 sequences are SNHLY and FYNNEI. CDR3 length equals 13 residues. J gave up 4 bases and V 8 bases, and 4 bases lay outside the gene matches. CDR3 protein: CASGTGVSETQYF. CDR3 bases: TGTGCCAGCGGGACAGGGGTGTCAGAGACCCAGTACTTC.

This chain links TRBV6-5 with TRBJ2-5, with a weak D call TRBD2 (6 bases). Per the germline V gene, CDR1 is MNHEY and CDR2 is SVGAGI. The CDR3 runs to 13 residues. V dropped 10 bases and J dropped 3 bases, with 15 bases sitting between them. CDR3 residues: CATGRRVKETQYF. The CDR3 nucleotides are TGTGCCACCGGCCGGAGGGTTAAAGAGACCCAGTACTTC.

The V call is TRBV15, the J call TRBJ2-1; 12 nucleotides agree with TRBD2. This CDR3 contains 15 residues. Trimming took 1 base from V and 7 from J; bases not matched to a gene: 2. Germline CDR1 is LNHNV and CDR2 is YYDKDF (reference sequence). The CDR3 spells CATSRGTSGENEQFF. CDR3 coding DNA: TGTGCCACCAGCAGAGGGACTAGCGGGGAGAATGAGCAGTTCTTC.

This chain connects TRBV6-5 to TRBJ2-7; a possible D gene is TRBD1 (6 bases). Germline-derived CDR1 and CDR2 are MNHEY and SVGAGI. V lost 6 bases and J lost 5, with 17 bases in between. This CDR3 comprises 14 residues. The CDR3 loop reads CASRRLGGSHEQYF. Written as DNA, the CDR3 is TGTGCCAGCAGGCGATTAGGGGGATCCCACGAGCAGTACTTC.

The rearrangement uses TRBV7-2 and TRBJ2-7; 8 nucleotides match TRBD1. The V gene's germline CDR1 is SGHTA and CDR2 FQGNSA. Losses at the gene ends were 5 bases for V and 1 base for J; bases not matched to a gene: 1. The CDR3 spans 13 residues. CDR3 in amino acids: CASSRTGSYEQYF. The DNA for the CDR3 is TGTGCCAGCAGCCGGACAGGGTCCTACGAGCAGTACTTC.

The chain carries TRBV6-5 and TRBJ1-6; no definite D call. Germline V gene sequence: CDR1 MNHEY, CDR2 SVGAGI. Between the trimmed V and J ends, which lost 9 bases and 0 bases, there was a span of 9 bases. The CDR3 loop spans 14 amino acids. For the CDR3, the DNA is TGTGCCAGTCTACTAAGCTCCTATAATTCACCCCTCCACTTT. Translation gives CASLLSSYNSPLHF.

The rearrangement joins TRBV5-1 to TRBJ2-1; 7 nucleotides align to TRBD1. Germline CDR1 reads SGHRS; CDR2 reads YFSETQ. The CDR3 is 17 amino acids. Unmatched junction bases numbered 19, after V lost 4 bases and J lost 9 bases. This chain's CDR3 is CASSTRQGRLVRGEQFF. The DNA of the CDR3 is TGCGCCAGCAGCACTCGACAGGGTCGCCTTGTTAGAGGTGAGCAGTTCTTC. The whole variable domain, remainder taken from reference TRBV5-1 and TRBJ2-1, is KAGVTQTPRYLIKTRGQQVTLSCSPISGHRSVSWYQQTPGQGLQFLFEYFSETQRNKGNFPGRFSGRQFSNSRSEMNVSTLELGDSALYLCASSTRQGRLVRGEQFFGPGTRLTVL.

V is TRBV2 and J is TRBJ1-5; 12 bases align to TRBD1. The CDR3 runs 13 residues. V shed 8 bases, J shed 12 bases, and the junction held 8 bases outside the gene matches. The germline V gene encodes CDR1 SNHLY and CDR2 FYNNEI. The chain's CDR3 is CASGTGGERVQHF. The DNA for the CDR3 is TGTGCCAGCGGGACAGGGGGCGAAAGGGTCCAGCATTTT. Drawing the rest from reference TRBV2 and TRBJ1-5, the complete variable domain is EPEVTQTPSHQVTQMGQEVILRCVPISNHLYFYWYRQILGQKVEFLVSFYNNEISEKSEIFDDQFSVERPDGSNFTLKIRSTKLEDSAMYFCASGTGGERVQHFGDGTRLSIL.

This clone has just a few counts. CDR3 in amino acids: CATSRDQVDSPLHF. Here the CDR3 DNA reads TGTGCCACCAGCAGAGATCAGGTGGATTCACCCCTCCACTTT. This sequence joins TRBV15 and TRBJ1-6; the D is unclear. Germline lookup yields CDR1 LNHNV and CDR2 YYDKDF (reference sequence). V dropped 0 bases and J dropped 8 bases, with 8 bases sitting between them. The CDR3 is 14 amino acids.

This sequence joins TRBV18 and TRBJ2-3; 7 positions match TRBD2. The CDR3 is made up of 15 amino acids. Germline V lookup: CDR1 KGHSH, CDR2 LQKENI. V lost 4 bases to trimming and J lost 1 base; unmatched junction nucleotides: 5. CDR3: CASSRSGIGTDTQYF. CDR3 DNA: TGTGCCAGCTCACGAAGCGGGATTGGCACAGATACGCAGTATTTT.

The DNA for the CDR3 is TGCGCCAGCAGCCAAGGTCATACTAGCGGGGGCTCCTACAATGAGCAGTTCTTC. This translates into CASSQGHTSGGSYNEQFF. The gene calls are TRBV4-1 and TRBJ2-1; 11 bases match TRBD2. This CDR3 is built from 18 residues. In germline, CDR1 is MGHRA, CDR2 YSYEKL. The V gene end was trimmed by 1 base and the J gene end by 0 bases; junction bases not matched to a gene: 5.

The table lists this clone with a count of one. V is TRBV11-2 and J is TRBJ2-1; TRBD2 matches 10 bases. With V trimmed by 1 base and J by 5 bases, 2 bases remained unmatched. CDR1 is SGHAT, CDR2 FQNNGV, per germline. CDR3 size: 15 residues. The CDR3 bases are TGTGCCAGCAGCTTAGTGAGCGGGAGGGACAATGAGCAGTTCTTC. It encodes CASSLVSGRDNEQFF.

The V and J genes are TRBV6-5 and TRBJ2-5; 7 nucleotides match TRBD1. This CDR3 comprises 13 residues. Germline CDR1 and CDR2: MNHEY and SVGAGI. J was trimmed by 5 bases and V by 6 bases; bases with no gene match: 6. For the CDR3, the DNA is TGTGCCAGCAGAGACACAGGGGACGAGACCCAGTACTTC. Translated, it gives CASRDTGDETQYF.

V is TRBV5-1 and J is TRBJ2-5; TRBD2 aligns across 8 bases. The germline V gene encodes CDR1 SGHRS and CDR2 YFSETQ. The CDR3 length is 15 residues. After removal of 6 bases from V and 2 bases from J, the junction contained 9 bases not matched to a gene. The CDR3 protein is CASNVAGTTQETQYF. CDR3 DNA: TGCGCCAGCAACGTAGCGGGGACGACACAAGAGACCCAGTACTTC.

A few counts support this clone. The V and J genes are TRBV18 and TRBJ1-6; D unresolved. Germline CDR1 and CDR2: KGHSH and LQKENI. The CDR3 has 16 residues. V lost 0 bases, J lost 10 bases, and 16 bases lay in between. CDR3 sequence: CASSPPSGGVQSPLHF. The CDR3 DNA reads TGTGCCAGCTCACCACCCTCGGGAGGTGTGCAATCACCCCTCCACTTT.

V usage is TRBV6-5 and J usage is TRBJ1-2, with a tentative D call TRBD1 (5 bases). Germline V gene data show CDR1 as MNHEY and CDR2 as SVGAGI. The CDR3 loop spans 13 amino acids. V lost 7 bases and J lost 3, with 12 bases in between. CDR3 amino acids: CASMERQYYGYTF. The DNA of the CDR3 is TGTGCCAGCATGGAGAGACAGTACTATGGCTACACCTTC.

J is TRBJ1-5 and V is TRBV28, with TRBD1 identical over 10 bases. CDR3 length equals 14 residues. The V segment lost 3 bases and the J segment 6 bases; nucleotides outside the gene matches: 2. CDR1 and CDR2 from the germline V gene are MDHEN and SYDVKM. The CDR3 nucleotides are TGTGCCAGCAGTTTGGGACAGGGGACTCAGCCCCAGCATTTT. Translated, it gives CASSLGQGTQPQHF.